A selection of T cell receptor beta chains follows, all from one sample in a study of Ad26.COV2.S vaccination and SARS-CoV-2 variants. TCRdb's table, derived via immunoSEQ multiplex PCR, lists solely in-frame clones and lacks some. The sample yields hundreds of thousands of clones, around 87% seen once. Sequenced material: peripheral blood, taken in a trial of Ad26.COV2.S vaccine versus placebo. These receptors were obtained from a person aged 18-60 years who received the Ad26.COV2.S COVID-19 vaccine or a placebo. CDR3s include the opening cysteine and the closing phenylalanine or tryptophan. A D gene is named only where the DNA matches it firmly. The size of a clone is reported for some rows only, either as once, few or many, or as a class for expanded clones.

-,TRBJ2-7,-,TRBV5-1,15,CASSLESFSSYEQYF,TGCGCCAGCAGCTTGGAGTCTTTTTCCTCCTACGAGCAGTACTTC
-,TRBJ1-4,-,TRBV18,13,CASSPNGNEKLFF,TGTGCCAGCTCACCAAACGGAAATGAAAAACTGTTTTTT
-,TRBJ2-7,TRBD2,TRBV3-1/TRBV3-2,17,CASSQGSFRTRPYEQYF,TGTGCCAGCAGCCAAGGTTCTTTTCGGACTAGGCCCTACGAGCAGTACTTC
-,TRBJ1-4,-,TRBV6-4,13,CASILLHGEKLFF,TGTGCCAGCATCCTCCTACACGGTGAAAAACTGTTTTTT
-,TRBJ2-1,TRBD2,TRBV7-2,19,CASSLAGTSGVGQYNEQFF,TGTGCCAGCAGCTTAGCAGGGACTAGCGGGGTCGGCCAATACAATGAGCAGTTCTTC
-,TRBJ1-1,-,TRBV7-2,14,CASGDPRLNTEAFF,TGTGCCAGCGGGGACCCCCGGCTGAACACTGAAGCTTTCTTT
few,TRBJ1-3,-,TRBV7-9,15,CASSPGRGLGNTIYF,TGTGCCAGCAGCCCTGGGAGGGGTTTAGGAAACACCATATATTTT
-,TRBJ1-3,-,TRBV4-3,16,CASSQEFAVPGNTIYF,TGCGCCAGCAGCCAAGAGTTTGCGGTCCCTGGAAACACCATATATTTT
once,TRBJ1-3,-,TRBV10-3,15,CAISGRGKTGNTIYF,TGTGCCATCAGTGGGAGGGGGAAAACTGGAAACACCATATATTTT
once,TRBJ2-7,TRBD2,TRBV4-3,15,CASSRGTSGIYEQYF,TGCGCCAGCAGCCGGGGGACTAGCGGGATCTACGAGCAGTACTTC
-,TRBJ2-3,-,TRBV11-3,14,CASSLAGGTDTQYF,TGTGCCAGCAGCTTGGCGGGTGGTACAGATACGCAGTATTTT
-,TRBJ1-1,TRBD1,TRBV27,15,CASRQQGGMNTEAFF,TGTGCCAGCAGACAACAGGGGGGTATGAACACTGAAGCTTTCTTT
-,TRBJ2-1,-,TRBV4-1,15,CASSQDSREYNEQFF,TGCGCCAGCAGCCAAGACAGCAGGGAATACAATGAGCAGTTCTTC
-,TRBJ1-2,-,TRBV15,15,CATSRPRIEGLGYTF,TGTGCCACCAGCAGACCACGAATCGAGGGGCTAGGCTACACCTTC
once,TRBJ2-3,-,TRBV11-2,15,CASSPEPRAPDTQYF,TGTGCCAGCAGCCCCGAGCCGAGGGCACCAGATACGCAGTATTTT
-,TRBJ1-2,-,TRBV10-1,11,CAMKDAEGYTF,TGCGCCATGAAGGACGCGGAGGGCTACACCTTC
once,TRBJ1-5,-,TRBV28,12,CASSPKGQPQHF,TGTGCCAGCAGTCCGAAGGGGCAGCCCCAGCATTTT
-,TRBJ1-1,-,TRBV7-2,13,CASSWTTNTEAFF,TGTGCCAGCAGCTGGACTACAAACACTGAAGCTTTCTTT
once,TRBJ1-1,-,TRBV6-5,12,CASADQGTQAFF,TGTGCCTCCGCCGATCAGGGGACCCAAGCTTTCTTT
-,TRBJ1-1,-,TRBV19,14,CASSIEAMNTEAFF,TGTGCCAGTAGTATAGAGGCTATGAACACTGAAGCTTTCTTT
-,TRBJ1-2,TRBD1,TRBV20-1,17,CSASSGAGTGINYGYTF,TGCAGTGCTAGTTCGGGCGCGGGGACAGGAATTAACTATGGCTACACCTTC
-,TRBJ2-1,-,TRBV28,15,CASSFAKGQNNEQFF,TGTGCCAGCAGTTTTGCAAAGGGGCAGAACAATGAGCAGTTCTTC
-,TRBJ2-1,-,TRBV5-8,16,CASSDMTGLTDNEQFF,TGTGCCAGCAGCGATATGACGGGACTGACTGACAATGAGCAGTTCTTC
-,TRBJ2-3,-,TRBV5-1,13,CASSLGQGNTQYF,TGCGCCAGCAGCTTGGGGCAGGGGAATACGCAGTATTTT
-,TRBJ2-5,TRBD1,TRBV5-1,14,CASSLQGVGETQYF,TGCGCCAGCAGCTTACAGGGGGTAGGAGAGACCCAGTACTTC
-,TRBJ1-5,-,TRBV4-1,14,CASSRLPRNQPQHF,TGCGCCAGCAGCCGACTCCCAAGGAATCAGCCCCAGCATTTT